This T cell receptor beta chain was documented in a study of control samples from healthy donors and cancer patients. Germline V CDR1 and CDR2: MGHDK, SYGVNS. The trim removed 3 bases at V and 3 bases at J, leaving 8 bases unmatched. The CDR3 runs 16 residues. The repertoire was sequenced with immunoSEQ multiplex PCR; TCRdb's copy has only in-frame clones and lacks some. Altogether 120,000 to 150,000 clones are present, 91% being singletons, with the ten largest covering about 7.6%. The rearrangement links TRBV25-1 to TRBJ2-3; 8 nucleotides line up with TRBD1. The sequencing sample was made of blood. This sequence was found in a man in his late teens or twenties in good health. The CDR3 loop is CASSDLAGGGTDTQYF. CDR3 in DNA: TGTGCCAGCAGTGACCTGGCAGGGGGCGGGACAGATACGCAGTATTTT. Full variable domain (rest looked up from reference TRBV25-1 and TRBJ2-3): EADIYQTPRYLVIGTGKKITLECSQTMGHDKMYWYQQDPGMELHLIHYSYGVNSTEKGDLSSESTVSRIRTEHFPLTLESARPSHTSQYLCASSDLAGGGTDTQYFGPGTRLTVL.